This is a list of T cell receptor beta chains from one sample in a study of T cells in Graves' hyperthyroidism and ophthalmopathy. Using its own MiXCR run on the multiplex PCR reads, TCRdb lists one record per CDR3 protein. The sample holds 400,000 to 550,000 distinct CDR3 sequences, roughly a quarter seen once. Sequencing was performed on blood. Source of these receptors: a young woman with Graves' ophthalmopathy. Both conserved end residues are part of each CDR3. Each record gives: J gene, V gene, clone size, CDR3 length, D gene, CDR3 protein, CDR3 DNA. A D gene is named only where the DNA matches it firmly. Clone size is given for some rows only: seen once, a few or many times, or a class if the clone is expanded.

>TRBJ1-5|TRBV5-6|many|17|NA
CASSLKDSSYSNQPQHF
TGTGCCAGCAGCTTAAAGGACAGCTCATATAGCAATCAGCCCCAGCATTTT
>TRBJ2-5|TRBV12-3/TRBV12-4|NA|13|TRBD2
CASSFFGRETQYF
TGTGCCAGCAGTTTTTTCGGGAGGGAGACCCAGTACTTC
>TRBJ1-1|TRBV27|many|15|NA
CASSLSTLLGTEAFF
TGTGCCAGCAGTTTATCGACACTCCTTGGCACTGAAGCTTTCTTT
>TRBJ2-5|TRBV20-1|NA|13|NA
CSEQISGGETQYF
TGCAGTGAGCAGATATCCGGAGGCGAGACCCAGTACTTC
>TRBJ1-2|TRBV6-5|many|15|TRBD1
CASSYGQTGSGGYTF
TGTGCCAGCAGTTACGGTCAGACAGGGTCGGGCGGCTACACCTTC
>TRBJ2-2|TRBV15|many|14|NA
CATTTGPNTGELFF
TGTGCCACCACTACGGGGCCGAACACCGGGGAGCTGTTTTTT
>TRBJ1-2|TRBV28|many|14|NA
CASSSLTPNYGYTF
TGTGCCAGCAGTTCCCTTACACCTAACTATGGCTACACCTTC
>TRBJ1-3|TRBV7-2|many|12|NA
CASTGLSDTIYF
TGTGCCAGCACCGGACTTAGCGACACCATATATTTT
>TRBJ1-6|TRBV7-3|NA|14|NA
CASSPGPNNSPLHF
TGTGCCAGCAGTCCCGGCCCGAATAATTCACCCCTCCACTTT
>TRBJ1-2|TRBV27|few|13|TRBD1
CASRPTQGYGYTF
TGTGCCAGCAGGCCAACACAGGGGTATGGCTACACCTTC
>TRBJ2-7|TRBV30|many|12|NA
CAWSYSSYEQYF
TGTGCCTGGAGTTACAGCTCCTACGAGCAGTACTTC
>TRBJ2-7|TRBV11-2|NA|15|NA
CASSLESSYGDVQYF
TGTGCCAGCAGCTTAGAATCTAGTTATGGGGATGTGCAGTACTTC
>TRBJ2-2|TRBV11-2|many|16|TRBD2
CASSTRLAGNTGELFF
TGTGCCAGCAGCACCCGGCTAGCGGGGAACACCGGGGAGCTGTTTTTT
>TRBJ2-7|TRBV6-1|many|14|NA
CASRAGYGPYEQYF
TGTGCCAGCAGGGCCGGCTACGGACCCTACGAGCAGTACTTC
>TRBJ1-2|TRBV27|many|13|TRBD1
CASRGTGLYGYTF
TGTGCCAGCAGGGGGACAGGCCTATATGGCTACACCTTC
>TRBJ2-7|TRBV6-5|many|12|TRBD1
CASWTGRDEQYF
TGTGCCAGTTGGACAGGGAGAGACGAGCAGTACTTC
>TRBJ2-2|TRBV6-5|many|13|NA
CASSYAVIGELFF
TGTGCCAGCAGTTACGCCGTGATCGGGGAGCTGTTTTTT
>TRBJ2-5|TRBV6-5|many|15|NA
CASRLDYIWEETQYF
TGTGCCAGCAGACTTGATTACATCTGGGAGGAGACCCAGTACTTC
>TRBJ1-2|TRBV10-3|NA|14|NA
CAISEGGERYGYTF
TGTGCCATCAGTGAGGGAGGGGAAAGATATGGCTACACCTTC